Listed below are T cell receptor beta chains from one sample, sequenced in a study of cytomegalovirus exposure and HLA in healthy donors. Clones were read by immunoSEQ multiplex PCR, and TCRdb kept only the in-frame ones, dropping some. The table has roughly 100,000 clones, 70% to 75% seen once; the top ten hold roughly 15%. The material sequenced was PBMCs. These receptors all come from a young woman in good health and CMV-seropositive. The CDR3 runs from the conserved cysteine through the conserved F or W. A D gene is named only where the DNA matches it firmly. Only part of the rows carry a size: once, few, many, or a class if the clone is expanded.

size,V,J,D,CDR3,DNA
-,TRBV5-1,TRBJ2-1,-,CASSLVDSLLSSEQFF,TGCGCCAGCAGCTTGGTAGACAGCCTCCTCTCAAGTGAGCAGTTCTTC
-,TRBV7-2,TRBJ2-5,-,CASSSFGLQETQYF,TGTGCCAGCAGCTCCTTCGGACTGCAAGAGACCCAGTACTTC
few,TRBV6-1,TRBJ1-2,-,CASSEREVGGYTF,TGTGCCAGCAGTGAAAGGGAGGTGGGTGGCTACACCTTC
-,TRBV7-7,TRBJ2-1,-,CASSPLRNEQFF,TGTGCTAGCAGCCCCCTCCGCAATGAGCAGTTCTTC
-,TRBV30,TRBJ2-7,TRBD1,CAWALRRGRSEQYF,TGTGCCTGGGCCCTCCGCAGGGGGCGATCCGAGCAGTACTTC
-,TRBV7-9,TRBJ1-2,-,CASSSTFVEKTF,TGTGCCAGCAGCTCCACCTTCGTGGAGAAGACCTTC
-,TRBV20-1,TRBJ2-7,-,CSAGRSYEQYF,TGCAGTGCTGGCAGGTCCTACGAGCAGTACTTC
-,TRBV6-5,TRBJ2-1,TRBD2,CASSYSGTSGNNEQFF,TGTGCCAGCAGTTACTCGGGGACTAGCGGTAACAATGAGCAGTTCTTC
-,TRBV27,TRBJ1-5,-,CASREWGEGGNQPQHF,TGTGCCAGCAGGGAATGGGGGGAGGGGGGGAATCAGCCCCAGCATTTT
-,TRBV29-1,TRBJ1-1,-,CSVDETAMNTEAFF,TGCAGCGTTGACGAGACAGCCATGAACACTGAAGCTTTCTTT
-,TRBV6-6,TRBJ2-3,-,CASTASPGTQYF,TGTGCCAGCACTGCTAGCCCGGGTACGCAGTATTTT
-,TRBV11-1,TRBJ2-3,TRBD2,CASSLARIAGGQDTQYF,TGTGCCAGCAGCTTAGCGCGTATAGCGGGAGGGCAGGATACGCAGTATTTT
-,TRBV6-6,TRBJ1-2,-,CASSYIPDYGYTF,TGTGCCAGCAGCTATATCCCCGACTATGGCTACACCTTC
-,TRBV10-3,TRBJ1-4,-,CAAGQSAVNEKLFF,TGTGCCGCCGGACAGTCCGCGGTTAATGAAAAACTGTTTTTT
-,TRBV5-4,TRBJ2-1,-,CASSTGGAGSSYNEQFF,TGTGCCAGCAGCACCGGGGGAGCTGGATCCTCCTACAATGAGCAGTTCTTC
few,TRBV29-1,TRBJ1-5,-,CSVEDGSLNQPQHF,TGCAGCGTTGAAGATGGCAGTTTAAATCAGCCCCAGCATTTT
-,TRBV27,TRBJ2-7,-,CASSPSSYEQYF,TGTGCCAGCAGCCCGAGCTCCTACGAGCAGTACTTC
once,TRBV7-2,TRBJ2-3,-,CASSQQRTTRDTQYF,TGTGCCAGCAGCCAACAAAGGACTACCCGGGATACGCAGTATTTT
-,TRBV18,TRBJ2-1,TRBD2,CASSSLAGVGNEQFF,TGTGCCAGCTCGTCACTAGCGGGAGTTGGTAATGAGCAGTTCTTC
-,TRBV27,TRBJ2-4,-,CASSFNAGKNIQYF,TGTGCCAGCAGTTTTAATGCGGGGAAAAACATTCAGTACTTC
few,TRBV18,TRBJ2-1,-,CASSPMGRPGGGEQFF,TGTGCCAGCTCACCCATGGGACGGCCTGGGGGAGGTGAGCAGTTCTTC
-,TRBV4-1,TRBJ2-1,-,CASSQHVGGQFF,TGCGCCAGCAGCCAGCACGTGGGAGGGCAGTTCTTC
few,TRBV5-4,TRBJ2-3,TRBD1,CASSPLAGGSADTQYF,TGTGCCAGCAGCCCCCTGGCAGGGGGCTCAGCAGATACGCAGTATTTT
-,TRBV6-1,TRBJ1-1,-,CASSESGVSEAFF,TGTGCCAGCAGTGAATCGGGGGTGTCTGAAGCTTTCTTT
-,TRBV5-4,TRBJ2-7,-,CASSLVRGYEQYF,TGTGCCAGCAGCTTGGTTCGGGGCTACGAGCAGTACTTC
-,TRBV20-1,TRBJ1-4,-,CSAQDIGKLFF,TGCAGTGCTCAAGACATCGGAAAACTGTTTTTT
-,TRBV5-1,TRBJ2-7,-,CASRLGGTSYEQYF,TGCGCCAGCAGATTGGGGGGCACGTCCTACGAGCAGTACTTC
-,TRBV19,TRBJ2-1,-,CASIAVYNEQFF,TGTGCCAGTATTGCGGTCTACAATGAGCAGTTCTTC
-,TRBV5-8,TRBJ1-5,-,CASSPRGKVSNQPQHF,TGTGCCAGCAGCCCGAGAGGGAAAGTGAGCAATCAGCCCCAGCATTTT